A single sample gave rise to the 14 T cell receptor beta chains below, sequenced in a study of technical replicates of blood from a few donors. Here immunoSEQ multiplex PCR was the method, and the copy in TCRdb shows in-frame clones only, minus some. The data contain 75,000 to 100,000 clones, 85% to 95% of them seen just once; the ten biggest clones take up roughly 0.35%. The sample taken for sequencing was T cells isolated from PBMCs. These receptors came from a human donor in good health.

This rearrangement joins TRBV10-3 to TRBJ2-7; D possibly corresponds to TRBD2 (6 bases). Germline CDR1 reads ENHRY; CDR2 reads SYGVKD. V lost 0 bases and J 0 bases, leaving 9 bases between the germline ends. The CDR3 contains 15 residues. CDR3: CAISESTGLSYEQYF. For the CDR3, the DNA is TGTGCCATCAGTGAGTCGACGGGACTCTCCTACGAGCAGTACTTC.

The chain joins TRBV28 to TRBJ2-1, with 12 bases aligning to TRBD2. CDR1 MDHEN and CDR2 SYDVKM come from the germline V gene. The ends lost 5 bases at V and 9 bases at J; junction bases unmatched: 14. The CDR3 consists of 17 residues. CDR3 sequence: CASSHLGLAGIVAEQFF. The CDR3 region has the DNA TGTGCCAGCAGTCATTTGGGACTAGCGGGTATAGTAGCTGAGCAGTTCTTC.

The sample holds one count of this clone. The J gene is TRBJ2-1, the V gene TRBV9; 8 bases fit TRBD2. The germline V gene has CDR1 SGDLS and CDR2 YYNGEE. The CDR3 covers 13 residues. Germline trimming cut 4 bases from V and 9 bases from J; bases unmatched to any gene: 6. As DNA, the CDR3 is TGTGCCAGCAGCCGGACTAGCCAAATTGAGCAGTTCTTC. Amino acids: CASSRTSQIEQFF.

This rearrangement joins TRBV19 to TRBJ2-2; 10 bases line up with TRBD2. The CDR3 extends over 14 amino acids. Germline CDR1 reads LNHDA; CDR2 reads SQIVND (reference sequence). J was trimmed by 5 bases and V by 6 bases; bases with no gene match: 3. CDR3: CASRKREGTGELFF. CDR3 nucleotides: TGTGCCAGTAGGAAGCGGGAGGGGACCGGGGAGCTGTTTTTT.

The chain carries TRBV6-5 and TRBJ2-3; the D gene is possibly TRBD2 (5 bases). The CDR3 has 13 amino acids. Germline CDR1 is MNHEY and CDR2 is SVGAGI. V lost 4 bases to trimming and J lost 10 bases, with 15 bases between them. CDR3: CASSSATGIAQYF. Written as DNA, the CDR3 is TGTGCCAGCAGTTCCGCGACGGGGATCGCGCAGTATTTT.

The sample holds one count of this clone. The chain couples TRBV25-1 to TRBJ2-6; 7 bases agree with TRBD1. CDR1 is MGHDK, CDR2 SYGVNS, per germline. Trimming at V came to 5 bases and at J to 1 base, leaving 2 bases not matched to a gene. There are 15 residues in the CDR3. In DNA, the CDR3 is TGTGCCAGCAGTTCGGGACAGTCTGGGGCCAACGTCCTGACTTTC. This codes for CASSSGQSGANVLTF.

The CDR3 DNA is TGTGCCAGCAGTTGGACAGGGAGGGAGACCCAGTACTTC. The encoded protein is CASSWTGRETQYF. The chain carries TRBV2 and TRBJ2-5; 8 bases match TRBD1. Trimming at V came to 5 bases and at J to 5 bases, leaving 4 bases not matched to a gene. Germline V gene sequence: CDR1 SNHLY, CDR2 FYNNEI. The CDR3 covers 13 residues.

The chain has TRBV5-8 and TRBJ1-5; a weak D match, TRBD1 (6 bases). Per the germline V gene, CDR1 is SGHTS and CDR2 is YDEGEE. The CDR3 has 17 residues. The V end lost 0 bases, the J end lost 0 bases, and 13 bases lay between the germline ends. CDR3 amino acids: CASSLARDTYSNQPQHF. DNA of the CDR3: TGTGCCAGCAGCTTGGCCAGGGACACCTATAGCAATCAGCCCCAGCATTTT.

The chain employs TRBV6-1 and TRBJ1-2, with D perhaps TRBD1 (6 bases). Germline V gene sequence: CDR1 MNHNS, CDR2 SASEGT. The V gene lost 5 bases and the J gene lost 4 bases, with 11 bases spanning the gap. This CDR3 region has 13 residues. CDR3 loop: CASSTTGTYGYTF. In DNA, the CDR3 is TGTGCCAGCAGTACGACAGGCACCTATGGCTACACCTTC.

The chain joins TRBV6-5 to TRBJ2-1, with D possibly TRBD2 on 6 matching bases. The ends were cut back, 2 bases at V and 5 bases at J, with 10 bases in the middle. Looked up from germline, CDR1 is MNHEY and CDR2 is SVGAGI. The CDR3 covers 14 residues. This CDR3 is CASSYGGTDNEQFF. The CDR3 DNA follows: TGTGCCAGCAGTTACGGAGGGACTGACAATGAGCAGTTCTTC.

The chain combines TRBV30 with TRBJ2-2, with no clear D. The V and J ends lost 0 bases and 2 bases respectively, with 7 bases between them. Germline V gene data show CDR1 as GTSNPN and CDR2 as SVGIG (reference sequence). The CDR3 has 14 residues. CDR3: CAWSVSTNTGELFF. The CDR3 coding sequence is TGTGCCTGGAGTGTTAGCACCAACACCGGGGAGCTGTTTTTT.

The chain employs TRBV19 and TRBJ2-2, with TRBD1 identical over 12 bases. CDR1 LNHDA and CDR2 SQIVND come from the germline V gene (reference sequence). V trimming: 3 bases; J trimming: 7 bases; junction bases outside the gene matches: 3. The length of the CDR3 is 15 residues. CDR3 sequence (DNA): TGTGCCAGTAGTATGGGACAGGGGGCAATCGGGGAGCTGTTTTTT. Translating it yields CASSMGQGAIGELFF.

This clone was seen only once. The chain links TRBV7-9 to TRBJ2-7; 7 bases agree with TRBD1. V lost 6 bases, J lost 1 base, and 6 bases stayed unmatched. CDR1 and CDR2 (germline): SEHNR, FQNEAQ (reference sequence). The CDR3 spans 14 residues. Here the CDR3 DNA reads TGTGCCAGCAGTTTAACGGGACAGTCCTACGAGCAGTACTTC. This sequence encodes CASSLTGQSYEQYF. Full variable domain (outside the CDR3, taken from reference TRBV7-9 and TRBJ2-7): DTGVSQNPRHKITKRGQNVTFRCDPISEHNRLYWYRQTLGQGPEFLTYFQNEAQLEKSRLLSDRFSAERPKGSFSTLEIQRTEQGDSAMYLCASSLTGQSYEQYFGPGTRLTVT.

Only one count was recorded for this clone. The J gene is TRBJ2-3, the V gene TRBV9; TRBD2 aligns across 9 bases. Losses at the gene ends were 3 bases for V and 3 bases for J; bases not matched to a gene: 20. This CDR3 contains 20 residues. Germline assignment: CDR1 SGDLS and CDR2 YYNGEE. The CDR3 loop reads CASSAWPQEIAGVTTDTQYF. The CDR3 nucleotides read TGTGCCAGCAGCGCCTGGCCCCAAGAGATAGCGGGAGTAACGACAGATACGCAGTATTTT.